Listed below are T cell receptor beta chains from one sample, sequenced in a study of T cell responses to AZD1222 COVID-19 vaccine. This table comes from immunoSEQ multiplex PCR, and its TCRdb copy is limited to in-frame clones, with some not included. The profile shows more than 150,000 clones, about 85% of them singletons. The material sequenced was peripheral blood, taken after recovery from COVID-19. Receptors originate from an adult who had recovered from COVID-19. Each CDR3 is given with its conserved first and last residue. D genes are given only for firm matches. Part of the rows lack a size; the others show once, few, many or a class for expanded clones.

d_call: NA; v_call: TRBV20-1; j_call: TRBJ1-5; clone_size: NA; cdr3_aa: CSASTGNQPQHF; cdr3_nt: TGCAGTGCGAGTACAGGTAATCAGCCCCAGCATTTT
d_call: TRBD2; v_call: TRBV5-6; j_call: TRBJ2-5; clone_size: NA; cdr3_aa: CASSLQAGEGTQYF; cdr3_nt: TGTGCCAGCAGCTTACAAGCGGGAGAGGGGACCCAGTACTTC
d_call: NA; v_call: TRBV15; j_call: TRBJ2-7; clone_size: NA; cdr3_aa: CATSRAPREGQYF; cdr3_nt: TGTGCCACCAGCAGAGCGCCTAGGGAAGGTCAGTACTTC
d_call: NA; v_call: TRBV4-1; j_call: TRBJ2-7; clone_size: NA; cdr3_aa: CASSQGTTPSYEQYF; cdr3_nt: TGCGCCAGCAGCCAAGGGACTACCCCCTCCTACGAGCAGTACTTC
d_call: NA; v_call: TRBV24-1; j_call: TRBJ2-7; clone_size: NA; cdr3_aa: CATSDPTGNPLEQYF; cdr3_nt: TGTGCCACCAGTGACCCTACAGGGAACCCCCTCGAGCAGTACTTC
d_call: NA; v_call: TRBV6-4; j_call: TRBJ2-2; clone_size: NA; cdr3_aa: CASSATRAGELFF; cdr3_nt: TGTGCCAGCAGTGCCACAAGGGCCGGGGAGCTGTTTTTT
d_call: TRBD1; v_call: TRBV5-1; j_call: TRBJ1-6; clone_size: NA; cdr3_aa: CASSPSGTGNSPLHF; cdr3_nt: TGCGCCAGCAGCCCGTCTGGGACAGGGAATTCACCCCTCCACTTT
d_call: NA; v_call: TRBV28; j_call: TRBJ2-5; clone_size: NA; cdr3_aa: CASSSTGPYQETQYF; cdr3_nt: TGTGCCAGCAGTTCGACAGGCCCGTACCAAGAGACCCAGTACTTC
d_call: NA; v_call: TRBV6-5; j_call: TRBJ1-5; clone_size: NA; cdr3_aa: CASSYTGNQPQHF; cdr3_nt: TGTGCCAGCAGTTACACAGGAAATCAGCCCCAGCATTTT
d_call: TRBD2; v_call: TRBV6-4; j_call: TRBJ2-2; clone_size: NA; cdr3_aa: CASSDSSPTSANTGELFF; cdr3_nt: TGTGCCAGCAGTGACTCTTCCCCAACTAGCGCGAACACCGGGGAGCTGTTTTTT
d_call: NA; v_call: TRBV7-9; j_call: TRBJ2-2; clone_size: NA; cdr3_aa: CASSRRGTGELFF; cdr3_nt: TGTGCCAGCAGCCGGAGGGGCACCGGGGAGCTGTTTTTT
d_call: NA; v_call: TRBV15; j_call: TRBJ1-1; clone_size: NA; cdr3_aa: CATSRDRHTNTEAFF; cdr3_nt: TGTGCCACCAGCAGAGATAGGCATACGAACACTGAAGCTTTCTTT
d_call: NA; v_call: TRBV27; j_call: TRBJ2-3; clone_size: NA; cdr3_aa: CASSLTVADTDTQYF; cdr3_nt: TGTGCCAGCAGTTTAACAGTAGCGGACACAGATACGCAGTATTTT
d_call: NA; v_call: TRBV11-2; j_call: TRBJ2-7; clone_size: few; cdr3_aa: CASSILTVSYEQYF; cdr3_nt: TGTGCCAGCAGTATCCTGACTGTCTCCTACGAGCAGTACTTC
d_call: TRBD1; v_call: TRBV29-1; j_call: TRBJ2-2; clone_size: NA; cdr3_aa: CSVIPGTGWNTGELFF; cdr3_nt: TGCAGCGTTATCCCCGGGACAGGGTGGAACACCGGGGAGCTGTTTTTT
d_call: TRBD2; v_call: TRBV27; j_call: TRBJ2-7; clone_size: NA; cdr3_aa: CASSLGLAGGYHEQYF; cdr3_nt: TGTGCCAGCAGTTTGGGGCTAGCGGGAGGGTACCACGAGCAGTACTTC
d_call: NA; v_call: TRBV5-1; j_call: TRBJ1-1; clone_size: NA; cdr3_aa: CASSWQEDTEAFF; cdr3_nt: TGCGCCAGCAGCTGGCAGGAGGACACTGAAGCTTTCTTT
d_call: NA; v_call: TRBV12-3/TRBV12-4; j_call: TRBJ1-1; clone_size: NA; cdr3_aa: CASSLTRDTEAFF; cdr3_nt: TGTGCCAGCAGTTTAACACGGGACACTGAAGCTTTCTTT
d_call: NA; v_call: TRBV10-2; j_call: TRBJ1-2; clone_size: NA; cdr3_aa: CASSGVALLGGYTF; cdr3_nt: TGCGCCAGCAGTGGTGTCGCCCTCTTAGGTGGCTACACCTTC
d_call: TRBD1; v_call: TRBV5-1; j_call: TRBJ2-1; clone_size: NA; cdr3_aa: CASSLVGQGYNEQFF; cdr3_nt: TGCGCCAGCAGCTTGGTAGGACAGGGCTACAATGAGCAGTTCTTC
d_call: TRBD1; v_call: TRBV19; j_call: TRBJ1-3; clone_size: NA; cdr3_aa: CASRPGTGGVFRNTIYF; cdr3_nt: TGTGCCAGTAGACCCGGGACAGGGGGCGTCTTTAGAAACACCATATATTTT
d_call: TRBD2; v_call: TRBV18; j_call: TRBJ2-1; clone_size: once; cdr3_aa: CASSPPNSGGDQFF; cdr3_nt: TGTGCCAGCTCACCACCGAATAGCGGGGGAGATCAGTTCTTC
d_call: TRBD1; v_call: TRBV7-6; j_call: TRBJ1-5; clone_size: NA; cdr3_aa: CASSQGGDQPQHF; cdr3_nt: TGTGCCAGCAGCCAGGGGGGGGATCAGCCCCAGCATTTT
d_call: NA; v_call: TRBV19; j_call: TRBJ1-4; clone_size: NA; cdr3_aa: CASSIEGSRANEKLFF; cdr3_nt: TGTGCCAGTAGTATAGAGGGAAGCAGAGCAAATGAAAAACTGTTTTTT
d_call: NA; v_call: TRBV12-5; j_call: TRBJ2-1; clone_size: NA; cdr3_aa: CASGLFGDEQFF; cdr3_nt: TGTGCTAGTGGTTTGTTCGGGGATGAGCAGTTCTTC
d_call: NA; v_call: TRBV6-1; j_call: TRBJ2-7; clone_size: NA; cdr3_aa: CASSDRLTTLEQYF; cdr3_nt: TGTGCCAGCAGTGACAGACTTACTACGTTAGAGCAGTACTTC
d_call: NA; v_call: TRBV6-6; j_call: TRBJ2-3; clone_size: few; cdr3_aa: CASSYPPSHSDTQYF; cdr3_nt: TGTGCCAGCAGTTATCCCCCTAGTCATTCGGATACGCAGTATTTT
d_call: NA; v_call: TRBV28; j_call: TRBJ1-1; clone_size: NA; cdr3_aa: CASSLGGEMNTEAFF; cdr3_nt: TGTGCCAGCAGTTTAGGGGGGGAGATGAACACTGAAGCTTTCTTT
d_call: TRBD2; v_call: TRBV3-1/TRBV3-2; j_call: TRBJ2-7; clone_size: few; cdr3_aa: CASSQGGLAGVSHEQYF; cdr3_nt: TGTGCCAGCAGCCAAGGGGGGCTAGCGGGAGTCAGTCACGAGCAGTACTTC
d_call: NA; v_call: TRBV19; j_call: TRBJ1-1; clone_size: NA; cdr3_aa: CASNELRGSTEAFF; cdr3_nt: TGTGCCAGTAACGAGTTGAGGGGGTCCACTGAAGCTTTCTTT
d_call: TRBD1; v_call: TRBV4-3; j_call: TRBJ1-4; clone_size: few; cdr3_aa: CASSQADRGNEKLFF; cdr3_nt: TGCGCCAGCAGCCAAGCTGACAGGGGTAATGAAAAACTGTTTTTT
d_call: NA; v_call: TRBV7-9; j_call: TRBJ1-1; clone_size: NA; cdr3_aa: CASSFGGGNTEAFF; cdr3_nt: TGTGCCAGCAGCTTCGGGGGAGGGAACACTGAAGCTTTCTTT
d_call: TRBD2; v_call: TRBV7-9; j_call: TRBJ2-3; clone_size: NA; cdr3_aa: CASRERGVSSADTQYF; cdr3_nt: TGTGCCAGTAGGGAGCGGGGGGTATCATCAGCAGATACGCAGTATTTT
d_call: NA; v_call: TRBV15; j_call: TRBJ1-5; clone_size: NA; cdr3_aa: CATSRDLGVGQPQHF; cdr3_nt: TGTGCCACCAGCAGAGATTTAGGGGTAGGTCAGCCCCAGCATTTT
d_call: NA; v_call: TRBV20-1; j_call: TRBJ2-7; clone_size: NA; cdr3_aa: CSARGAYEQYF; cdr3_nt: TGCAGTGCTAGAGGAGCGTACGAGCAGTACTTC
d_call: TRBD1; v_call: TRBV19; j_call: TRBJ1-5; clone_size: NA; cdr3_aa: CASSPGQESQPQHF; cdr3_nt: TGTGCCAGTAGTCCTGGACAGGAGTCGCAGCCCCAGCATTTT
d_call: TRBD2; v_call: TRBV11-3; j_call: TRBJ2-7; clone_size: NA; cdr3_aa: CASSLTSGPYEQYF; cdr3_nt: TGTGCCAGCAGCTTAACTAGCGGGCCCTACGAGCAGTACTTC
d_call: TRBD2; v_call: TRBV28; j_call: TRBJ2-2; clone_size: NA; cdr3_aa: CASTRPGLAINTGELFF; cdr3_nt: TGTGCCAGCACAAGGCCGGGACTAGCGATCAACACCGGGGAGCTGTTTTTT
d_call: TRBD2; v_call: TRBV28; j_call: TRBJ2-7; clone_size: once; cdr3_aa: CASVGTSGILEYF; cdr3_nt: TGTGCCAGCGTGGGGACTAGCGGGATTTTGGAGTACTTC
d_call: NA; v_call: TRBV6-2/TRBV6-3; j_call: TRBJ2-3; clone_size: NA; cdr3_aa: CASSPLGSGLSSTDTQYF; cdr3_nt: TGTGCCAGCAGTCCCCTAGGTAGCGGCCTATCTAGCACAGATACGCAGTATTTT
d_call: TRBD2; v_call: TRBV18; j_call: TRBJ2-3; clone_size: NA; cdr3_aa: CASSSGLAGGTIADTQYF; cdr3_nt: TGTGCCAGCTCATCGGGACTAGCGGGAGGTACCATCGCAGATACGCAGTATTTT